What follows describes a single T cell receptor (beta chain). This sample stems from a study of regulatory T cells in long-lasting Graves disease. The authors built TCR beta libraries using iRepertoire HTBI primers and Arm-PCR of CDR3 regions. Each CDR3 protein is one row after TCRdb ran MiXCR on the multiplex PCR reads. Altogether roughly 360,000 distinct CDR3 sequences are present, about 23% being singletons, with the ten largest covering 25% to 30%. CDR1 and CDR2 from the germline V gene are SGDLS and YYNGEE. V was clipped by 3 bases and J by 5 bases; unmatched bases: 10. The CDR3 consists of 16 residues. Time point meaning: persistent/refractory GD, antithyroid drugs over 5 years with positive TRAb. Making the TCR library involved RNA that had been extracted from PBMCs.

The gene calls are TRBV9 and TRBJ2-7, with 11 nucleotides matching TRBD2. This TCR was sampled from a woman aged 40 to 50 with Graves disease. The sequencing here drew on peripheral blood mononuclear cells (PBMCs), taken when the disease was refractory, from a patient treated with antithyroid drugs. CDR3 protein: CASSARGTSGMNEQYF. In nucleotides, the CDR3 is TGTGCCAGCAGCGCCAGAGGGACTAGCGGAATGAACGAGCAGTACTTC.